A single TCR beta chain is shown here with its context. The target antigen is unknown. Donors were drawn from the approximately 120-subject validation cohort, separate from the roughly 670-subject first cohort. These data come from a study of cytomegalovirus exposure and HLA in healthy donors. General study findings and limits: Cytomegalovirus status, reportedly, was diagnosed with high specificity and sensitivity by the classifier. Researchers reported that a few CMV-associated chains were confirmed in vitro as CMV antigen-specific.

TCRdb's copy holds only in-frame clones and misses some; the assay was immunoSEQ multiplex PCR. Among around 70,000 clones listed, approximately 95% were seen once. Per the germline V gene, CDR1 is MNHNY and CDR2 is SVGAGI (reference sequence). CDR3 size: 16 residues. V shed 6 bases and J 5 bases; nucleotides not matched to a gene: 15. Input material: PBMCs. The chain carries TRBV6-6 and TRBJ2-7; 8 nucleotides agree with TRBD2. The receptor's source is a man between 18 and 29 years old in good health and CMV-seropositive. The CDR3 sequence: CASRPTGGEGRNEQYF. The CDR3 DNA follows: TGTGCCAGCAGACCTACGGGGGGGGAGGGCCGCAACGAGCAGTACTTC.